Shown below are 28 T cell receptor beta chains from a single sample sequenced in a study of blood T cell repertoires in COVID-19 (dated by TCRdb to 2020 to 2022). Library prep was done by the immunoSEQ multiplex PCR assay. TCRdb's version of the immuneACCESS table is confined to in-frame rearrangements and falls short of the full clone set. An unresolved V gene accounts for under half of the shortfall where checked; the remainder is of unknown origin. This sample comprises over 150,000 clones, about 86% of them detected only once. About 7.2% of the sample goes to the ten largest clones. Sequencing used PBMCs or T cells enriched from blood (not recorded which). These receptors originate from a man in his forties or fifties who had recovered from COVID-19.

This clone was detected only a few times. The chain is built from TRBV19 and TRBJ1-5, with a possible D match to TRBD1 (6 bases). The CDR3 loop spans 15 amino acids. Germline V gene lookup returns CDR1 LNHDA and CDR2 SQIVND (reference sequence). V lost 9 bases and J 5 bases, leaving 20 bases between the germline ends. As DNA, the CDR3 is TGTGCCAGCAGAGGACCAGGACAGAGGGATCAGCCCCAGCATTTT. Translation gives CASRGPGQRDQPQHF.

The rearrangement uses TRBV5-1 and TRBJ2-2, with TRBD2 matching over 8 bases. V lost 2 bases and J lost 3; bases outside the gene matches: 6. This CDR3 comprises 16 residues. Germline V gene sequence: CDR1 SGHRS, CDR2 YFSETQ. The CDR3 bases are TGCGCCAGCAGCTTTCGGCCAGCGGGGGACACCGGGGAGCTGTTTTTT. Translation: CASSFRPAGDTGELFF.

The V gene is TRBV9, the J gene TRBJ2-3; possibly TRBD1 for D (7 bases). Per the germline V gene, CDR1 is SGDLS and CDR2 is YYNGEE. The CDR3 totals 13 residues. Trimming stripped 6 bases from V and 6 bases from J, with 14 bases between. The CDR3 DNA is TGTGCCAGCAACAGGGGCGGGGACGATACGCAGTATTTT. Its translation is CASNRGGDDTQYF.

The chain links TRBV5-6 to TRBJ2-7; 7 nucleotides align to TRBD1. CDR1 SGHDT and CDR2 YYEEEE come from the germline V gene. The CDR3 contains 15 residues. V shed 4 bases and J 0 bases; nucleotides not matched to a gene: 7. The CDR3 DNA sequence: TGTGCCAGCAGCCCGACGACAGGGAGCTCCTACGAGCAGTACTTC. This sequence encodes CASSPTTGSSYEQYF.

The CDR3 is CASSLGQSAGNTIYF. The DNA for the CDR3 is TGTGCCAGCAGCCTGGGACAGTCCGCGGGAAACACCATATATTTT. The chain couples TRBV7-9 to TRBJ1-3; the match to TRBD1 covers 7 bases. The germline V gene has CDR1 SEHNR and CDR2 FQNEAQ (reference sequence). This CDR3 is built from 15 residues. Losses at the gene ends were 5 bases for V and 4 bases for J; bases not matched to a gene: 8.

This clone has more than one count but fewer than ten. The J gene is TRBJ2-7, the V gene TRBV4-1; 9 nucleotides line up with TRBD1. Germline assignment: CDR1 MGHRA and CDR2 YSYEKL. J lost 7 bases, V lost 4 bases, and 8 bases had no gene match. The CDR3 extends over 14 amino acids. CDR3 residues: CASSLRDRDGEQYF. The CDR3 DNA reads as TGCGCCAGCAGCCTTCGGGACAGGGATGGGGAGCAGTACTTC.

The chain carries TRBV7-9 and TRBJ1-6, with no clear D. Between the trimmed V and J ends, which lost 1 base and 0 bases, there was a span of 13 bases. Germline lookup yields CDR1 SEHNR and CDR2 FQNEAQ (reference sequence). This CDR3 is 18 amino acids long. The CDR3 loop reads CASSLGSVRISYNSPLHF. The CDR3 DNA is TGTGCCAGCAGCTTAGGTTCCGTCAGAATCTCCTATAATTCACCCCTCCACTTT.

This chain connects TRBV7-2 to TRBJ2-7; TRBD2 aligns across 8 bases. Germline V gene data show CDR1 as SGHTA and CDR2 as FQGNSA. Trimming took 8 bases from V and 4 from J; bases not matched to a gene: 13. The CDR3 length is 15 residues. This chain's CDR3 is CASGRSGGGMYEQYF. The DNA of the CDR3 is TGTGCCAGCGGCAGGAGCGGGGGTGGGATGTACGAGCAGTACTTC.

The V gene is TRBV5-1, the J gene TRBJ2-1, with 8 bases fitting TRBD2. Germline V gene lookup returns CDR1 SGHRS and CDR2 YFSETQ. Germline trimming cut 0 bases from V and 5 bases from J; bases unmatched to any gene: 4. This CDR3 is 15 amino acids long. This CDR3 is CASSLERGSHNEQFF. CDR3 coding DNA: TGCGCCAGCAGCTTGGAGCGGGGGTCACACAATGAGCAGTTCTTC.

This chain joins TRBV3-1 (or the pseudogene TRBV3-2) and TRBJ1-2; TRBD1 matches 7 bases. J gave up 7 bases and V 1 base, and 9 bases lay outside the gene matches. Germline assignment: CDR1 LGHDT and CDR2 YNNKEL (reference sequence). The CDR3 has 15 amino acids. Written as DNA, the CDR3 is TGTGCCAGCAGCCAAGCCGCGGGCAGGGGGACTGGCTACACCTTC. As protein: CASSQAAGRGTGYTF.

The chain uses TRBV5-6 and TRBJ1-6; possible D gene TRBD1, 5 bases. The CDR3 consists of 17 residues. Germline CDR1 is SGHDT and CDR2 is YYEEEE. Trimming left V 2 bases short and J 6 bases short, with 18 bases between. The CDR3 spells CASSFNYLGGVNSPLHF. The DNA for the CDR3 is TGTGCCAGCAGCTTTAATTATTTAGGAGGGGTTAATTCACCCCTCCACTTT.

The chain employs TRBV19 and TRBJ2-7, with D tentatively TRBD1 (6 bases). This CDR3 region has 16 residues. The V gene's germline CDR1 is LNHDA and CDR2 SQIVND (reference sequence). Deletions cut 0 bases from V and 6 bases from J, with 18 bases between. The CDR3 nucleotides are TGTGCCAGTAGTATAGAAGTGGGGGCTTCGGCTCGCGAGCAGTACTTC. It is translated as CASSIEVGASAREQYF.

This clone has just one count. The CDR3 spells CSASDRVYGYTF. CDR3 in DNA: TGCAGTGCTAGTGACAGGGTCTATGGCTACACCTTC. The chain combines TRBV20-1 with TRBJ1-2; 7 bases map to TRBD1. Germline V gene sequence: CDR1 DFQATT, CDR2 SNEGSKA (reference sequence). Unmatched junction bases numbered 2, after V lost 3 bases and J lost 4 bases. The CDR3 has 12 amino acids.

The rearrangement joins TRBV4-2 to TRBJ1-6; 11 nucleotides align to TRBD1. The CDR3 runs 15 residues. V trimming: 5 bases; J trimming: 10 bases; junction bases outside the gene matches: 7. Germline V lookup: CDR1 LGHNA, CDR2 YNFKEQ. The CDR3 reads CASSDRTGGASPLHF. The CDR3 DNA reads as TGTGCCAGCAGCGATCGGACAGGGGGCGCCTCACCCCTCCACTTT.

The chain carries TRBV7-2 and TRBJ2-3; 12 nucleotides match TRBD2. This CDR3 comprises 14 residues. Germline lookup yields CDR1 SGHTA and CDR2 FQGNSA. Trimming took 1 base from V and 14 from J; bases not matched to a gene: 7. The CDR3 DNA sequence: TGTGCCAGCAGCTTAGGCCTAGCGGGGGGGCGGCTGTATTTT. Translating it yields CASSLGLAGGRLYF.

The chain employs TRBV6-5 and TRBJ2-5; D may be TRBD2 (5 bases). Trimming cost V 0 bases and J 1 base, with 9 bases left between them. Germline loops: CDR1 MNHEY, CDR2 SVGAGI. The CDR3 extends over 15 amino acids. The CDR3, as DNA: TGTGCCAGCAGTTACTCGGATGGGAGCCAAGAGACCCAGTACTTC. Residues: CASSYSDGSQETQYF.

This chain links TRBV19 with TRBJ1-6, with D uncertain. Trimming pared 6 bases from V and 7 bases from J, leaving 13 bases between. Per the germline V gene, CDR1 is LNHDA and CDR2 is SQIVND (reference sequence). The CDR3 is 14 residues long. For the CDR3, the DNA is TGTGCCAGTAGGCCAGGCCCTCAAAATTCACCCCTCCACTTT. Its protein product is CASRPGPQNSPLHF.

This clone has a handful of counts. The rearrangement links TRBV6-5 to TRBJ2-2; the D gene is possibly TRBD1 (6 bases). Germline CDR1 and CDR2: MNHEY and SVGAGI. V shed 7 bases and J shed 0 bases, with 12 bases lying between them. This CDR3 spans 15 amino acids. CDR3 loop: CASTQGRTNTGELFF. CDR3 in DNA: TGTGCCAGCACCCAGGGGCGTACGAACACCGGGGAGCTGTTTTTT.

The CDR3 region is CASSPGQNYGYTF. In DNA, the CDR3 is TGTGCCAGCAGCCCCGGACAGAACTATGGCTACACCTTC. The V gene is TRBV11-3, the J gene TRBJ1-2, with D possibly matching TRBD1 (6 bases). The CDR3 covers 13 residues. Germline CDR1 reads SGHNT; CDR2 reads YENEEA. Trimming pared 5 bases from V and 2 bases from J, leaving 9 bases between.

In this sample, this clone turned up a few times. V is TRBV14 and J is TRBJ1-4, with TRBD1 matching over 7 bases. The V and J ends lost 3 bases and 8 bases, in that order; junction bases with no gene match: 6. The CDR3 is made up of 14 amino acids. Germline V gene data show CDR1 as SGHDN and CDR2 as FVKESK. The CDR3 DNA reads TGTGCCAGCAGCCATTACACAGGGGTCGAAAAACTGTTTTTT. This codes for CASSHYTGVEKLFF.

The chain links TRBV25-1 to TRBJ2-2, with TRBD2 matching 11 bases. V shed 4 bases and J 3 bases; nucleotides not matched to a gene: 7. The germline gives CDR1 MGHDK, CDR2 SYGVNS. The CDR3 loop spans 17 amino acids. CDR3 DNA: TGTGCCAGCAGTGGATCCCGACTAGCGGGGCACACCGGGGAGCTGTTTTTT. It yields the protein CASSGSRLAGHTGELFF.

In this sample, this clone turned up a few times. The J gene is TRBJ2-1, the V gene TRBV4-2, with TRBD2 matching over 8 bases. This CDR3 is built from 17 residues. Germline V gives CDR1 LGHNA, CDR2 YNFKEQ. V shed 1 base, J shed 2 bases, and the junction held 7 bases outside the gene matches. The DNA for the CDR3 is TGTGCCAGCAGCCAAGGAGGGTCGGGGGGGCCCTACAATGAGCAGTTCTTC. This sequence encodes CASSQGGSGGPYNEQFF.

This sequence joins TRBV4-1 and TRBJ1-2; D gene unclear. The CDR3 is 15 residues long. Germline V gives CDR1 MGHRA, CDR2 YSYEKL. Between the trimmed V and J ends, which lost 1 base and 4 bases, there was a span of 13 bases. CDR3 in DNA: TGCGCCAGCAGCCAAGGGGCAGGCGTGACCTATGGCTACACCTTC. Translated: CASSQGAGVTYGYTF.

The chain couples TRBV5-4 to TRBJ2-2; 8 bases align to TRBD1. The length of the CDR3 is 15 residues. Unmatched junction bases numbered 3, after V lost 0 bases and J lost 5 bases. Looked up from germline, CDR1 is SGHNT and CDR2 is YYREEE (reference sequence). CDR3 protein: CASSLVGQGTGELFF. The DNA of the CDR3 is TGTGCCAGCAGCTTGGTCGGACAGGGAACCGGGGAGCTGTTTTTT.

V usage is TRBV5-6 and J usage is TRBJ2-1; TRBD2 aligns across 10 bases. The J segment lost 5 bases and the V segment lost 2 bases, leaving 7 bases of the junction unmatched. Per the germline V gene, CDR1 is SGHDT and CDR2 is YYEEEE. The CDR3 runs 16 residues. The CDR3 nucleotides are TGTGCCAGCAGCTTTCGAATAGCGGGGGGTAACAATGAGCAGTTCTTC. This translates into CASSFRIAGGNNEQFF.

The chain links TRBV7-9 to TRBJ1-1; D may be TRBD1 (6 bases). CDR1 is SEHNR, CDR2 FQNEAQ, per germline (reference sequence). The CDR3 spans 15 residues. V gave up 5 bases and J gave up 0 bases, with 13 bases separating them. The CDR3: CASSPPGQVNTEAFF. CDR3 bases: TGTGCCAGCAGCCCCCCGGGACAAGTGAACACTGAAGCTTTCTTT.

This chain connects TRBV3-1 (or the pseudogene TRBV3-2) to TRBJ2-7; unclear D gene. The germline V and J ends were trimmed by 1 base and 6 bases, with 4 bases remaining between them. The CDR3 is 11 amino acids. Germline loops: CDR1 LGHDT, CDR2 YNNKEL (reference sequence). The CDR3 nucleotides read TGTGCCAGCAGCCAAGCTTCCGAGCAGTACTTC. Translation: CASSQASEQYF.

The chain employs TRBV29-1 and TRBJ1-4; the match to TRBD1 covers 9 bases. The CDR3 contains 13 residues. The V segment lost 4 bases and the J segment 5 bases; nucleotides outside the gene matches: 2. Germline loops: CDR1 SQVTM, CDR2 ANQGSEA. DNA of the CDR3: TGCAGCGTTGGACAGGGGGGAAATGAAAAACTGTTTTTT. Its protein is CSVGQGGNEKLFF.